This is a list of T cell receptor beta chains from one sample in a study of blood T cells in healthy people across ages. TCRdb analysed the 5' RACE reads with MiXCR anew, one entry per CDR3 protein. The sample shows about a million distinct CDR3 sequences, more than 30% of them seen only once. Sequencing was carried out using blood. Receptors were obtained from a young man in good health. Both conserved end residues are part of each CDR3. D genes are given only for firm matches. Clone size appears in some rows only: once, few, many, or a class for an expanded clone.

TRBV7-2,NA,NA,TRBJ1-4,TGTGCCAGCAGCCCGGCGTGGGGCGCAACTAATGAAAAACTGTTTTTT,CASSPAWGATNEKLFF
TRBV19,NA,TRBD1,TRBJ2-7,TGTGCCAGTAGCGGGACAGGGCTTTCCTACGAGCAGTACTTC,CASSGTGLSYEQYF
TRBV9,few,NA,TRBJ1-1,TGTGCCAGCAGCCCCGCTGGAGGGACCTTCATGAACACTGAAGCTTTCTTT,CASSPAGGTFMNTEAFF
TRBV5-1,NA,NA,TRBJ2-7,TGCGCCAGCAGCTTGGACAGGCCTAACTCCGACAATGAGCAGTACTTC,CASSLDRPNSDNEQYF
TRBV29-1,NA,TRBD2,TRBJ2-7,TGCAGCGTTGAAGAGGGTAGCGGGAGCTACAATGAGCAGTACTTC,CSVEEGSGSYNEQYF
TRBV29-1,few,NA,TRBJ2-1,TGCAGCGTTGACGATCCGTCCAATGAGCAGTTCTTC,CSVDDPSNEQFF
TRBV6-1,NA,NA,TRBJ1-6,TGTGCCAGCAGTGATACAGCGAGGAATTCACCCCTCCACTTT,CASSDTARNSPLHF
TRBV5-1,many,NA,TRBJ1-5,TGCGCCAGCAGCTTGGAAGGGGGCAATCAGCCCCAGCATTTT,CASSLEGGNQPQHF
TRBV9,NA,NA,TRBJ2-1,TGTGCCAGCAGCGTCCCGCTCGGCAATGAGCAGTTCTTC,CASSVPLGNEQFF
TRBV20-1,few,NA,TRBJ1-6,TGCAGTGCTAGAGATGGAAACCAAGCCGAGTCACCCCTCCACTTT,CSARDGNQAESPLHF
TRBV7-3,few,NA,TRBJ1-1,TGTGCCAGCAGCTTAAACCCGGACACTGAAGCTTTCTTT,CASSLNPDTEAFF
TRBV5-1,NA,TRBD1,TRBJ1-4,TGCGCCAGCAGCTTGTCCGGCGGGACAGGGGTTGACGAAAAACTGTTTTTT,CASSLSGGTGVDEKLFF
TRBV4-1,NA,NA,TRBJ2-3,TGCGCCAGCAGCCAATTCGGGTTACGCACAGATACGCAGTATTTT,CASSQFGLRTDTQYF
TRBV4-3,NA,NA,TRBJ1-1,TGCGCCAGCAGCCAAGTGCTAGGAAGGGAGTTAGACACTGAAGCTTTCTTT,CASSQVLGRELDTEAFF
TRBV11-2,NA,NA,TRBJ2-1,TGTGCCAGCAGCCTAGCCCACTATATACCGAGCTCCTACAATGAGCAGTTCTTC,CASSLAHYIPSSYNEQFF
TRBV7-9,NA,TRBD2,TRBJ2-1,TGTGCCAGCAGTGCGGGAGCCTTTGCCCTCAATGAGCAGTTCTTC,CASSAGAFALNEQFF
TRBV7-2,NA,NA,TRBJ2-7,TGTGCCAGCAGCCAGTCGGGCTACGAGCAGTACTTC,CASSQSGYEQYF
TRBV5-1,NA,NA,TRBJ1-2,TGCGCCAGCAGCGCCGGGCTCTGGGACTATGGCTACACCTTC,CASSAGLWDYGYTF
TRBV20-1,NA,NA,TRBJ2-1,TGCAGTGCTAGACAGGGATTTGGTGAGCAGTTCTTC,CSARQGFGEQFF
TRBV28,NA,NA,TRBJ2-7,TGTGCCAGCAGTGGAGATGGGGGCTACGAGCAGTACTTC,CASSGDGGYEQYF
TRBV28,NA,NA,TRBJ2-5,TGTGCCAGCAGTCGGCAAGCGCGGAGAGAGACCCAGTACTTC,CASSRQARRETQYF
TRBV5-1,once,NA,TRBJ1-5,TGCGCCAGCAGCTTGGCCCCGGGGGCGGATAGCAATCAGCCCCAGCATTTT,CASSLAPGADSNQPQHF